This T cell receptor beta chain was sequenced for a study of a mutant IDH1 vaccine in newly diagnosed glioma. Across the study: Vaccine dosing followed radiotherapy by 4-6 weeks, or accompanied temozolomide cycles. Study-wide points: Vaccine-induced immune responses occurred in under 95% of patients.

The CDR3 totals 17 residues. V lost 0 bases, J lost 4 bases, and 12 bases stayed unmatched. Germline V gene sequence: CDR1 SGHKS, CDR2 YYEKEE (reference sequence). As for time point: week 5, during vaccination. Vaccination used 300 ug of mutant IDH1 20-mer peptide per dose, with topical imiquimod. Points on this clone: The antigen remains undetermined.

Sequencing used immunoSEQ multiplex PCR; TCRdb keeps in-frame clones, though not all of them. The table has 25,000 to 30,000 clones, under 85% seen once. The J gene is TRBJ1-2, the V gene TRBV5-5; 7 bases agree with TRBD1. The input for sequencing was PBMCs, taken from a glioma patient whose treatment included an IDH1 peptide vaccine. This TCR was sampled from a man aged 40-50 years with glioma. Some clones in this sample may be carry-over from other donors' samples. CDR3 region: CASSLVPLAGGSYGYTF. For the CDR3, the DNA is TGTGCCAGCAGCTTGGTCCCCTTGGCAGGGGGTTCCTATGGCTACACCTTC. The variable domain in full, with the rest retrieved from reference TRBV5-5 and TRBJ1-2, is DAGVTQSPTHLIKTRGQQVTLRCSPISGHKSVSWYQQVLGQGPQFIFQYYEKEERGRGNFPDRFSARQFPNYSSELNVNALLLGDSALYLCASSLVPLAGGSYGYTFGSGTRLTVV.